The 32 T cell receptor beta chains below all came from one sample that was sequenced in a study of cytomegalovirus exposure and HLA in healthy donors (dated by TCRdb to about 2017). The method was the immunoSEQ multiplex PCR assay. TCRdb retrieved this table from immuneACCESS and kept in-frame rearrangements only. Not all clones are present; in checked studies, unresolved V genes account for under half, and no reason is known for the remainder. The sample table holds roughly 110,000 clones, of which 88% were seen once. The top ten constitute 1.8% of the sample. The sequenced material came from PBMCs. The receptors here all came from a woman under 30 in good health and CMV-seropositive.

The chain has TRBV7-6 and TRBJ1-5, with 8 bases aligning to TRBD1. V was clipped by 5 bases and J by 6 bases; unmatched bases: 9. The CDR3 sequence is 15 residues long. Germline-derived CDR1 and CDR2 are SGHVS and FNYEAQ. CDR3 in DNA: TGTGCCAGCAGCACGGGGACAGGTAGTGGTCAGCCCCAGCATTTT. Translation gives CASSTGTGSGQPQHF.

This chain uses TRBV19 with TRBJ2-3, with a weak D call TRBD2 (6 bases). The CDR3 is 13 residues long. Germline CDR1 and CDR2: LNHDA and SQIVND (reference sequence). The V end lost 3 bases, the J end lost 6 bases, and 10 bases lay between the germline ends. The DNA of the CDR3 is TGTGCCAGTAGTATCTTAAGCGGGGATACGCAGTATTTT. Its translation: CASSILSGDTQYF.

This chain joins TRBV20-1 and TRBJ2-3; D is unresolved. Trimming pared 8 bases from V and 5 bases from J, leaving 5 bases between. CDR3 length equals 9 residues. The germline V gene encodes CDR1 DFQATT and CDR2 SNEGSKA (reference sequence). The CDR3 region has the DNA TGCAGTCCAGGAGATACGCAGTATTTT. Encoded protein: CSPGDTQYF.

The V gene is TRBV27, the J gene TRBJ2-3; TRBD2 aligns across 9 bases. In germline, CDR1 is MNHEY, CDR2 SMNVEV (reference sequence). The CDR3 covers 15 residues. Trimming took 5 bases from V and 1 from J; bases not matched to a gene: 4. In DNA form, the CDR3 reads TGTGCCAGCAGTCCCCGGACTAGCGGCACAGATACGCAGTATTTT. Its protein is CASSPRTSGTDTQYF.

The chain couples TRBV6-6 to TRBJ1-6; D is unclear. The CDR3 has 15 amino acids. Trimming pared 2 bases from V and 5 bases from J, leaving 10 bases between. Per the germline V gene, CDR1 is MNHNY and CDR2 is SVGAGI (reference sequence). DNA of the CDR3: TGTGCCAGCAGTTACAACTCAGCGAATAATTCACCCCTCCACTTT. Its protein is CASSYNSANNSPLHF.

V gene TRBV5-1 combines with J gene TRBJ1-1, with TRBD1 matching over 9 bases. Germline trimming cut 4 bases from V and 3 bases from J; bases unmatched to any gene: 4. CDR1 and CDR2 (germline): SGHRS, YFSETQ. The CDR3 has 14 amino acids. The CDR3 DNA sequence: TGCGCCAGCAGCGGGACAGGGCGGTACACTGAAGCTTTCTTT. The encoded protein is CASSGTGRYTEAFF.

The CDR3 sequence is CASSFEYLVDTQYF. CDR3 bases: TGTGCCAGCAGCTTCGAATACCTAGTAGATACGCAGTATTTT. This chain links TRBV7-2 with TRBJ2-3, with D unclear. The V gene lost 3 bases and the J gene lost 5 bases, with 12 bases spanning the gap. CDR1 is SGHTA and CDR2 is FQGNSA in the germline V gene. This CDR3 spans 14 amino acids.

The J gene is TRBJ2-1, the V gene TRBV28; TRBD2 matches 8 bases. The germline V gene has CDR1 MDHEN and CDR2 SYDVKM. The ends lost 3 bases at V and 4 bases at J; junction bases unmatched: 8. The CDR3 extends over 16 amino acids. The chain's CDR3 is CASSFLGGGWYNEQFF. The CDR3 nucleotides are TGTGCCAGCAGTTTTCTTGGCGGGGGGTGGTACAATGAGCAGTTCTTC.

As DNA, the CDR3 is TGTGCCAGCAGGGGTGAAAGCGGGGGGTGGGATACGCAGTATTTT. Amino acids: CASRGESGGWDTQYF. The chain carries TRBV11-2 and TRBJ2-3; TRBD2 matches at 9 bases. CDR1 is SGHAT, CDR2 FQNNGV, per germline. V trimming: 6 bases; J trimming: 6 bases; junction bases outside the gene matches: 10. The CDR3 sequence is 15 residues long.

This chain links TRBV29-1 with TRBJ2-3, with D possibly TRBD2 on 6 matching bases. The germline V and J ends were trimmed by 3 bases and 2 bases, with 12 bases remaining between them. CDR3 size: 14 residues. The V gene's germline CDR1 is SQVTM and CDR2 ANQGSEA. The CDR3 spells CSVEAGRATDTQYF. Here the CDR3 DNA reads TGCAGCGTTGAGGCGGGGCGCGCCACAGATACGCAGTATTTT.

This rearrangement joins TRBV2 to TRBJ1-3, with D tentatively TRBD1 (5 bases). This CDR3 is 14 amino acids long. The germline V and J ends were trimmed by 8 bases and 2 bases, with 13 bases remaining between them. Germline values: CDR1 SNHLY, CDR2 FYNNEI. This CDR3 reads CASSAGSPGNTIYF. CDR3 bases: TGTGCCAGCTCGGCAGGGTCTCCTGGAAACACCATATATTTT.

V is TRBV27 and J is TRBJ2-3; weak D call: TRBD2 (5 bases). V was clipped by 4 bases and J by 0 bases, with 17 bases between them. Germline-derived CDR1 and CDR2 are MNHEY and SMNVEV (reference sequence). There are 17 residues in the CDR3. CDR3 protein: CASSSPLGWTSTDTQYF. CDR3 in DNA: TGTGCCAGCAGTTCACCGCTCGGGTGGACTAGCACAGATACGCAGTATTTT.

This chain uses TRBV7-9 with TRBJ2-2; 7 positions agree with TRBD2. Germline CDR1 is SEHNR and CDR2 is FQNEAQ (reference sequence). Trimming at V came to 5 bases and at J to 0 bases, leaving 9 bases not matched to a gene. The CDR3 sequence is 17 residues long. In DNA form, the CDR3 reads TGTGCCAGCAGCCAAGGCGGGGGAAACCCGAACACCGGGGAGCTGTTTTTT. Amino acids: CASSQGGGNPNTGELFF. Filled out from reference TRBV7-9 and TRBJ2-2, the complete variable domain reads DTGVSQNPRHKITKRGQNVTFRCDPISEHNRLYWYRQTLGQGPEFLTYFQNEAQLEKSRLLSDRFSAERPKGSFSTLEIQRTEQGDSAMYLCASSQGGGNPNTGELFFGEGSRLTVL.

The J gene is TRBJ1-6, the V gene TRBV19; D call uncertain. Germline values: CDR1 LNHDA, CDR2 SQIVND (reference sequence). This CDR3 region has 14 residues. The germline V and J ends were trimmed by 10 bases and 8 bases, with 18 bases remaining between them. As DNA, the CDR3 is TGTGCCACCAAAGAGGGCCTAAGATATTCACCCCTCCACTTT. Protein product: CATKEGLRYSPLHF.

This clone was counted between two and nine times. Written as DNA, the CDR3 is TGTGCCAGCTCACTAACGACAGGAGAGGATTCACCCCTCCACTTT. Its translation is CASSLTTGEDSPLHF. This rearrangement joins TRBV18 to TRBJ1-6, with a tentative D call TRBD1 (6 bases). V lost 4 bases and J lost 8, with 15 bases in between. CDR1 and CDR2 from the germline V gene are KGHSH and LQKENI. The CDR3 is 15 residues long.

This chain links TRBV9 with TRBJ2-3; D gene uncertain. Germline assignment: CDR1 SGDLS and CDR2 YYNGEE. Trimming shortened V by 0 bases and J by 4 bases, and 3 bases separated the two germline ends. CDR3 size: 12 residues. The CDR3 nucleotides are TGTGCCAGCAGCGTAGTCTCAGATACGCAGTATTTT. It yields the protein CASSVVSDTQYF.

This chain links TRBV6-5 with TRBJ2-1; 9 bases fit TRBD2. V shed 5 bases and J 3 bases; nucleotides not matched to a gene: 2. CDR1 and CDR2 from the germline V gene are MNHEY and SVGAGI. The CDR3 spans 14 residues. CDR3 amino acids: CASSIAGDYNEQFF. CDR3 DNA: TGTGCCAGCAGTATAGCGGGGGACTACAATGAGCAGTTCTTC.

This chain joins TRBV10-1 and TRBJ2-1; D gene ambiguous. Germline assignment: CDR1 WNHNN and CDR2 SYGVQD (reference sequence). Trimming removed 2 bases at V and 10 bases at J, with 12 bases between. There are 13 residues in the CDR3. Here the CDR3 DNA reads TGCGCCAGCAGTGAGGCGCTTCCCGCCGAGCAGTTCTTC. Translated: CASSEALPAEQFF.

The J gene is TRBJ2-1, the V gene TRBV7-2; TRBD2 is a possible D gene (6 bases). In germline, CDR1 is SGHTA, CDR2 FQGNSA. The CDR3 covers 14 residues. V was clipped by 2 bases and J by 5 bases, with 10 bases between them. The CDR3 loop reads CASSLRWGDNEQFF. CDR3 nucleotide sequence: TGTGCCAGCAGCTTACGGTGGGGGGACAATGAGCAGTTCTTC.

The J gene is TRBJ2-6, the V gene TRBV28; TRBD1 agrees at 7 bases. This CDR3 has 18 residues. CDR1 and CDR2 from the germline V gene are MDHEN and SYDVKM. Trimming at V came to 5 bases and at J to 1 base, leaving 11 bases not matched to a gene. CDR3 protein: CASSGHGTVTSGANVLTF. The CDR3 DNA is TGTGCCAGCAGTGGCCATGGGACAGTGACTTCTGGGGCCAACGTCCTGACTTTC.

The gene calls are TRBV2 and TRBJ2-4, with TRBD2 matching 7 bases. CDR1 and CDR2 from the germline V gene are SNHLY and FYNNEI. The CDR3 covers 12 residues. Unmatched junction bases numbered 12, after V lost 6 bases and J lost 16 bases. The CDR3 DNA reads as TGTGCCAGCAGCCCTAGCGGCCCGCGGAATTACTTC. Encoded protein: CASSPSGPRNYF.

In regard to this clone: The same CDR3 is also encoded by other DNA sequences in this sample. The chain uses TRBV9 and TRBJ2-1; unclear D gene. Looked up from germline, CDR1 is SGDLS and CDR2 is YYNGEE. With 0 bases removed from V and 3 bases from J, the gap between germline ends came to 4 bases. The CDR3 covers 13 residues. CDR3 protein: CASSVGSYNEQFF. In DNA form, the CDR3 reads TGTGCCAGCAGCGTAGGTAGCTACAATGAGCAGTTCTTC.

This chain uses TRBV6-1 with TRBJ1-5; D is ambiguous. Germline CDR1 and CDR2: MNHNS and SASEGT. The V gene lost 1 base and the J gene lost 4 bases, with 5 bases spanning the gap. The CDR3 length is 13 residues. The CDR3 bases are TGTGCCAGCAGTGAAGTGGAGAATCAGCCCCAGCATTTT. Protein sequence: CASSEVENQPQHF.

The J gene is TRBJ1-6, the V gene TRBV5-6; D gene uncertain. This CDR3 has 14 amino acids. V was trimmed by 0 bases and J by 7 bases, leaving 8 bases between them. Per the germline V gene, CDR1 is SGHDT and CDR2 is YYEEEE. CDR3 amino acids: CASSLGQTNSPLHF. For the CDR3, the DNA is TGTGCCAGCAGCTTGGGACAAACAAATTCACCCCTCCACTTT. The full variable domain, with the rest looked up from reference TRBV5-6 and TRBJ1-6, is DAGVTQSPTHLIKTRGQQVTLRCSPKSGHDTVSWYQQALGQGPQFIFQYYEEEERQRGNFPDRFSGHQFPNYSSELNVNALLLGDSALYLCASSLGQTNSPLHFGNGTRLTVT.

The rearrangement joins TRBV6-1 to TRBJ2-3; TRBD2 aligns across 11 bases. V was clipped by 8 bases and J by 6 bases; unmatched bases: 7. This CDR3 region has 14 residues. The germline V gene encodes CDR1 MNHNS and CDR2 SASEGT. This CDR3 reads CASHSGGGGDTQYF. In DNA, the CDR3 is TGTGCCAGCCATAGCGGGGGGGGAGGGGATACGCAGTATTTT.

V and J are TRBV7-6 and TRBJ1-4; D perhaps matches TRBD1 (6 bases). Germline V lookup: CDR1 SGHVS, CDR2 FNYEAQ. There are 14 residues in the CDR3. V was cut by 5 bases and J by 7 bases, with 14 bases left in between. CDR3 sequence reads: CASSPDSGTEKLFF. CDR3 sequence (DNA): TGTGCCAGCAGCCCGGACAGCGGGACTGAAAAACTGTTTTTT.

The rearrangement uses TRBV6-5 and TRBJ2-7; TRBD2 is a possible D gene (5 bases). The CDR3 length is 14 residues. The V end was cut by 7 bases, the J end by 2 bases, with 15 bases between. Per the germline V gene, CDR1 is MNHEY and CDR2 is SVGAGI. CDR3 coding DNA: TGTGCCAGCACCCCAGCACGAGGGCCCTACGAGCAGTACTTC. Its translation: CASTPARGPYEQYF.

The count of this clone is one. V usage is TRBV7-9 and J usage is TRBJ2-3; TRBD1 might be the D (6 bases). Trimming took off 5 bases at V and 2 bases at J, with 20 bases between the two ends. Germline CDR1 and CDR2: SEHNR and FQNEAQ (reference sequence). The CDR3 covers 17 residues. The CDR3 sequence is CASSMNSGTKFTDTQYF. Here the CDR3 DNA reads TGTGCCAGCAGCATGAACTCCGGGACAAAATTCACAGATACGCAGTATTTT.

The V call is TRBV6-5, the J call TRBJ1-2; D remains ambiguous. The germline V gene has CDR1 MNHEY and CDR2 SVGAGI. The V gene lost 5 bases and the J gene lost 1 base, with 14 bases spanning the gap. The CDR3 runs 15 residues. The CDR3 sequence: CASSSQAYNNYGYTF. CDR3 nucleotide sequence: TGTGCCAGCAGTAGTCAGGCCTACAATAACTATGGCTACACCTTC.

The chain recombines TRBV5-1 with TRBJ2-3; 7 nucleotides align to TRBD1. The CDR3 is 14 residues long. Germline CDR1 is SGHRS and CDR2 is YFSETQ. The V and J ends lost 4 bases and 2 bases, in that order; junction bases with no gene match: 4. The CDR3 DNA sequence: TGCGCCAGCAGCCGGGACAGAATCACAGATACGCAGTATTTT. Encoded protein: CASSRDRITDTQYF.

The CDR3 region has the DNA TGTGCCAGCAGTGAATTGGGACAGGGTACCGGGGAGCTGTTTTTT. It encodes CASSELGQGTGELFF. J is TRBJ2-2 and V is TRBV6-1, with 9 bases identical to TRBD1. The CDR3 spans 15 residues. V lost 2 bases, J lost 5 bases, and 3 bases stayed unmatched. Germline assignment: CDR1 MNHNS and CDR2 SASEGT.

The V call is TRBV19, the J call TRBJ2-3; tentative D call: TRBD2 (6 bases). The CDR3 consists of 14 residues. Germline V lookup: CDR1 LNHDA, CDR2 SQIVND (reference sequence). The V and J ends lost 6 bases and 1 base respectively, with 11 bases between them. CDR3 region: CASRPGLRTDTQYF. The CDR3 nucleotides read TGTGCCAGTAGGCCGGGACTCCGCACAGATACGCAGTATTTT. Drawing the rest from reference TRBV19 and TRBJ2-3, the complete variable domain is DGGITQSPKYLFRKEGQNVTLSCEQNLNHDAMYWYRQDPGQGLRLIYYSQIVNDFQKGDIAEGYSVSREKKESFPLTVTSAQKNPTAFYLCASRPGLRTDTQYFGPGTRLTVL.